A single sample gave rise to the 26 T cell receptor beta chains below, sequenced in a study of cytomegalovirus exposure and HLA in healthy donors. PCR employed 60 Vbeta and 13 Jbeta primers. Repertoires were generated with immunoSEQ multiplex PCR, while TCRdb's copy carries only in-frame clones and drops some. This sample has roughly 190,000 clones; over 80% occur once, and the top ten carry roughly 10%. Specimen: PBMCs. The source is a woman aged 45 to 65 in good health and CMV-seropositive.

CDR3 nucleotides: TGTGCCAGCAGACCCGGGACTAGCGGGGAGGTTATAAATACGCAGTATTTT. Amino acids: CASRPGTSGEVINTQYF. The chain couples TRBV28 to TRBJ2-3; 13 bases are a match to TRBD2. V was clipped by 6 bases and J by 7 bases; unmatched bases: 13. The germline gives CDR1 MDHEN, CDR2 SYDVKM. This CDR3 has 17 amino acids.

CDR3 loop: CASRGQHSGNTIYF. CDR3 coding DNA: TGTGCCAGCAGGGGACAGCACTCTGGAAACACCATATATTTT. The chain couples TRBV6-1 to TRBJ1-3, with 7 bases lining up with TRBD1. V was clipped by 6 bases and J by 0 bases; unmatched bases: 2. The germline gives CDR1 MNHNS, CDR2 SASEGT. This CDR3 region has 14 residues.

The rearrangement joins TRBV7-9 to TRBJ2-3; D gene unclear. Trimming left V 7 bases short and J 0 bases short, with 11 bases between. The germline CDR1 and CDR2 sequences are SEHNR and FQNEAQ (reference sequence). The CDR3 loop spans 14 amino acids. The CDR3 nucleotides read TGTGCCAGCACCCCGGCCGGGAGCACAGATACGCAGTATTTT. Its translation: CASTPAGSTDTQYF. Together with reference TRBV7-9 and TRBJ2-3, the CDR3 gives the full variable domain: DTGVSQNPRHKITKRGQNVTFRCDPISEHNRLYWYRQTLGQGPEFLTYFQNEAQLEKSRLLSDRFSAERPKGSFSTLEIQRTEQGDSAMYLCASTPAGSTDTQYFGPGTRLTVL.

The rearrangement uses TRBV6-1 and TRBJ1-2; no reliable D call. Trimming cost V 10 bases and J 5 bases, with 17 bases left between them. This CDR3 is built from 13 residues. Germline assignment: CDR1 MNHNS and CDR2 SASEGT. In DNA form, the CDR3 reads TGTGCCACCGGGTACTTAGGTTGGTATGGCTACACCTTC. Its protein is CATGYLGWYGYTF.

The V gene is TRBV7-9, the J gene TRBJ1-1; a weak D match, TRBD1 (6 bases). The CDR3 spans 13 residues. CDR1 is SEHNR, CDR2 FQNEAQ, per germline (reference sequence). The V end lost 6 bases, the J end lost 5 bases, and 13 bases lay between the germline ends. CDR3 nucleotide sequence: TGTGCCAGCAGGGAAGGGGGATGGACTGAAGCTTTCTTT. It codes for CASREGGWTEAFF. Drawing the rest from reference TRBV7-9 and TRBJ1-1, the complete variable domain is DTGVSQNPRHKITKRGQNVTFRCDPISEHNRLYWYRQTLGQGPEFLTYFQNEAQLEKSRLLSDRFSAERPKGSFSTLEIQRTEQGDSAMYLCASREGGWTEAFFGQGTRLTVV.

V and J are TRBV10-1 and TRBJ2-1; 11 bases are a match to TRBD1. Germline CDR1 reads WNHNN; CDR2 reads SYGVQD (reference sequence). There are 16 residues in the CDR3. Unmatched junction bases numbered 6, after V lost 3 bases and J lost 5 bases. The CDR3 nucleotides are TGCGCCAGCAGTGATCCGGGACAGGGGGGAGACAATGAGCAGTTCTTC. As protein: CASSDPGQGGDNEQFF.

Here the CDR3 DNA reads TGTGCCAGCTCACGACCCCAGGAAAGCTCCTACGAGCAGTACTTC. Translated, it gives CASSRPQESSYEQYF. V and J are TRBV18 and TRBJ2-7; D remains ambiguous. Deletions cut 4 bases from V and 0 bases from J, with 13 bases between. This CDR3 has 15 amino acids. CDR1 is KGHSH, CDR2 LQKENI, per germline.

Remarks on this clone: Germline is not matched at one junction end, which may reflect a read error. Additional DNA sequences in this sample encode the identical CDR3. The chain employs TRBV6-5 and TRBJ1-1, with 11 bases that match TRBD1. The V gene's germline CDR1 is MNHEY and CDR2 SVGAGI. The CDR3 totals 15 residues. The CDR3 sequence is CASRPDRGPNTEAFF. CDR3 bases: TGTGCCAGCAGGCCGGACAGGGGGCCGAACACTGAAGCTTTCTTC.

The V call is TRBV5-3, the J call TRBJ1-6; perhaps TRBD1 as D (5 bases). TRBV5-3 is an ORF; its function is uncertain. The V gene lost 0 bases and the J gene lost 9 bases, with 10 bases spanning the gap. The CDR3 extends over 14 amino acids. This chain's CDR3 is CARSLARVGSPLHF. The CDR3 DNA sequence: TGTGCCAGAAGCTTGGCCAGGGTAGGTTCACCCCTCCACTTT.

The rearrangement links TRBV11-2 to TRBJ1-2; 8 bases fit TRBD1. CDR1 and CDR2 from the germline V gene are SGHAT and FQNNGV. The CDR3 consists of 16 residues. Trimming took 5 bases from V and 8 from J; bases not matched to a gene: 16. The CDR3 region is CASSISSGGGSGGYTF. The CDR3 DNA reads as TGTGCCAGCAGCATATCATCAGGGGGCGGCTCGGGGGGCTACACCTTC.

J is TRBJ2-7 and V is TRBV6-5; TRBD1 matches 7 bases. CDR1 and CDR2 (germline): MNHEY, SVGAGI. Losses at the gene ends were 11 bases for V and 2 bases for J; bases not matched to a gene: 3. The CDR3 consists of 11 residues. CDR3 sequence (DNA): TGTGCCGTAACAGGGGCCTACGAGCAGTACTTC. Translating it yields CAVTGAYEQYF.

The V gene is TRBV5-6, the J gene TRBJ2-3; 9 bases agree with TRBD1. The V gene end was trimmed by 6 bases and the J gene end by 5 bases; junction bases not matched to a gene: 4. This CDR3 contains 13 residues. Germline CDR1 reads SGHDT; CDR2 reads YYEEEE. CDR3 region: CASTRTGVDTQYF. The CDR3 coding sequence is TGTGCCAGCACCCGGACAGGGGTAGATACGCAGTATTTT.

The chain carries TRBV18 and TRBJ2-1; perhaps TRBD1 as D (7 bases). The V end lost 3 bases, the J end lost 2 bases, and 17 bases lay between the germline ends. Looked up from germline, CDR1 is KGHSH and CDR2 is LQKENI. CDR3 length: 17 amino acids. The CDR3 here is CASSPLQGGRAYNEQFF. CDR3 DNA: TGTGCCAGCTCACCCCTCCAGGGGGGCAGGGCCTACAATGAGCAGTTCTTC. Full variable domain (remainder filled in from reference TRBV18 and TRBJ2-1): NAGVMQNPRHLVRRRGQEARLRCSPMKGHSHVYWYRQLPEEGLKFMVYLQKENIIDESGMPKERFSAEFPKEGPSILRIQQVVRGDSAAYFCASSPLQGGRAYNEQFFGPGTRLTVL.

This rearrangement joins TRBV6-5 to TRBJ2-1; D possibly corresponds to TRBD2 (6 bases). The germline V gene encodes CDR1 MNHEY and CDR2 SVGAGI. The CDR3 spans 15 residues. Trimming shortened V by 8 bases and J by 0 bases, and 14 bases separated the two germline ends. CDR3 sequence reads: CASAFRGSSYNEQFF. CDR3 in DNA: TGTGCCAGCGCCTTCCGGGGGAGCTCCTACAATGAGCAGTTCTTC.

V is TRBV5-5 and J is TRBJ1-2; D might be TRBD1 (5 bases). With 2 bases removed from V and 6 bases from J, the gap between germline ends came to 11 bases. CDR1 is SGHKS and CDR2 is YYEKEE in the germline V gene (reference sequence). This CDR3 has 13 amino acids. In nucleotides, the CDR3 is TGTGCCAGCAGCTTCCTGGAGGGACATGGCTACACCTTC. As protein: CASSFLEGHGYTF.

CDR3 DNA: TGTGCCAGCAGCCTCGGGACAGGAGCTAATGAAAAACTGTTTTTT. Protein product: CASSLGTGANEKLFF. The chain carries TRBV7-6 and TRBJ1-4; 8 nucleotides align to TRBD1. This CDR3 spans 15 amino acids. Germline values: CDR1 SGHVS, CDR2 FNYEAQ. J was trimmed by 3 bases and V by 5 bases; bases with no gene match: 5.

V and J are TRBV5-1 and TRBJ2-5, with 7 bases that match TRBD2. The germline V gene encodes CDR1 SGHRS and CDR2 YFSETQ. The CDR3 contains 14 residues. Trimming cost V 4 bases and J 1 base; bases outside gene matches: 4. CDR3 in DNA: TGCGCCAGCAGCCTGACTAGCCCCCAAGAGACCCAGTACTTC. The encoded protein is CASSLTSPQETQYF. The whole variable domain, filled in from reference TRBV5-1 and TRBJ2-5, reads KAGVTQTPRYLIKTRGQQVTLSCSPISGHRSVSWYQQTPGQGLQFLFEYFSETQRNKGNFPGRFSGRQFSNSRSEMNVSTLELGDSALYLCASSLTSPQETQYFGPGTRLLVL.

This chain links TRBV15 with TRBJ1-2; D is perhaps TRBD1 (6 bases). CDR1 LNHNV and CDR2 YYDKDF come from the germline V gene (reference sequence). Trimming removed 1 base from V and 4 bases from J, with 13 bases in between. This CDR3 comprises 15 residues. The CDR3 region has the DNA TGTGCCACCAGCAGAGCTACGGACAGCCTCTATGGCTACACCTTC. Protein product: CATSRATDSLYGYTF.

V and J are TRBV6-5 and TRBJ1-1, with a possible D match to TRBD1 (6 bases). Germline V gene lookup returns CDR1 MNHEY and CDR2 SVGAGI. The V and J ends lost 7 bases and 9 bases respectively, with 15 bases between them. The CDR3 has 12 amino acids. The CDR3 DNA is TGTGCCAGCACTCCCCGTGGGGGCAAAGCTTTCTTT. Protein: CASTPRGGKAFF.

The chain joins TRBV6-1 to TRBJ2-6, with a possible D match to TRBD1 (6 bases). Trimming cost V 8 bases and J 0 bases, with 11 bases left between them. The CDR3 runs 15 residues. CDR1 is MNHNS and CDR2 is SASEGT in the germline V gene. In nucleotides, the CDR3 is TGTGCCAGCCGGACAGATCCCTCTGGGGCCAACGTCCTGACTTTC. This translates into CASRTDPSGANVLTF.

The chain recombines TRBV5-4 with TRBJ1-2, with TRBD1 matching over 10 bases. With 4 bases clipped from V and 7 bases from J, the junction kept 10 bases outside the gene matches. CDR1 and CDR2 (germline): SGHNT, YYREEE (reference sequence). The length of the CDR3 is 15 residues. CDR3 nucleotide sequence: TGTGCCAGCAGCGCGTACGACAGGGGGCAGGGTGGCTACACCTTC. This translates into CASSAYDRGQGGYTF.

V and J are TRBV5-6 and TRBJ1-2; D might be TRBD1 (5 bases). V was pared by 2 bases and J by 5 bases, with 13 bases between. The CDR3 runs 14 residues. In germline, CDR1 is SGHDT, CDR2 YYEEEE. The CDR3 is CASSFVGEEYGYTF. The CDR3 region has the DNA TGTGCCAGCAGCTTCGTGGGGGAGGAATATGGCTACACCTTC.

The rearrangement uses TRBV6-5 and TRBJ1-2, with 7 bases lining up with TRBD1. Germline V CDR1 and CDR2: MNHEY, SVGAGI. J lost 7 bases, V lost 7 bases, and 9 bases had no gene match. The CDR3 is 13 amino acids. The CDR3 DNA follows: TGTGCCAGCACCGTACGACAGGGAGGTGGCTACACCTTC. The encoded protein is CASTVRQGGGYTF.

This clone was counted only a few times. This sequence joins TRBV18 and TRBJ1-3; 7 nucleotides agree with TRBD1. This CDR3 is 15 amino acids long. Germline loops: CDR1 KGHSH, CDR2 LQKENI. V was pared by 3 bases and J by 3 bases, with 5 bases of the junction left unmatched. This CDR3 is CASSPSDRVGNTIYF. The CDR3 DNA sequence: TGTGCCAGCTCACCTTCCGACAGGGTTGGAAACACCATATATTTT.

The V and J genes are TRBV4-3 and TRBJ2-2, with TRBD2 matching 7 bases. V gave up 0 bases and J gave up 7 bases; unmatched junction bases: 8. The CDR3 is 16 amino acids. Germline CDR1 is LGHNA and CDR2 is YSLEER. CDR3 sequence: CASSQEQAGPIGELFF. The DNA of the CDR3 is TGCGCCAGCAGCCAAGAGCAAGCGGGGCCGATCGGGGAGCTGTTTTTT.

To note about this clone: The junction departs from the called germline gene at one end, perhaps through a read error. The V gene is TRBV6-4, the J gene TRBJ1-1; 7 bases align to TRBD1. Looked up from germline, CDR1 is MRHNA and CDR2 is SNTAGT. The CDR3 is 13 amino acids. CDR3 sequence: CASSDWGRGEFLF. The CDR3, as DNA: TGTGCCAGCAGTGACTGGGGCAGGGGGGAATTTCTCTTT.